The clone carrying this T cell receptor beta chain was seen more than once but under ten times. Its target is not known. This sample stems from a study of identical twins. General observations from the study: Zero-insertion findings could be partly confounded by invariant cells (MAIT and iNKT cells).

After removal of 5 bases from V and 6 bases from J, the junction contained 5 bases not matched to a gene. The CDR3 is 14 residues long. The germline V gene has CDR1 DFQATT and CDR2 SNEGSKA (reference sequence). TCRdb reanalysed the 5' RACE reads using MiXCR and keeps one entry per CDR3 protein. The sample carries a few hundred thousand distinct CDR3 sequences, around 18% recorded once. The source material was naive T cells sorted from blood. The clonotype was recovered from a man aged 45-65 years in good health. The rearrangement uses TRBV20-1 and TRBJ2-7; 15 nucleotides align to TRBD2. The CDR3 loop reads CSAGLAGGRSEQYF. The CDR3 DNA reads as TGCAGTGCTGGACTAGCGGGAGGGCGTAGCGAGCAGTACTTC.